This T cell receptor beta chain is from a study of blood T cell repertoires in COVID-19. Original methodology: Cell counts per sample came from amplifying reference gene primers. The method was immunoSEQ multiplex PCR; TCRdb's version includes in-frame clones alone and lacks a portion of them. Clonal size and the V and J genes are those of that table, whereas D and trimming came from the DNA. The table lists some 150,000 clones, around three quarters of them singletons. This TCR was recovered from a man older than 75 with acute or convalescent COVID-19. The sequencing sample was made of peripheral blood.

CDR3 nucleotide sequence: TGTGCCAGCAGCCAAGTGAGAGAGACCCAGTACTTC. Encoded protein: CASSQVRETQYF. The rearrangement links TRBV3-1 (or the pseudogene TRBV3-2) to TRBJ2-5; the D is unclear. This CDR3 spans 12 amino acids. The germline V and J ends were trimmed by 1 base and 4 bases, with 4 bases remaining between them. CDR1 is LGHDT, CDR2 YNNKEL, per germline (reference sequence).